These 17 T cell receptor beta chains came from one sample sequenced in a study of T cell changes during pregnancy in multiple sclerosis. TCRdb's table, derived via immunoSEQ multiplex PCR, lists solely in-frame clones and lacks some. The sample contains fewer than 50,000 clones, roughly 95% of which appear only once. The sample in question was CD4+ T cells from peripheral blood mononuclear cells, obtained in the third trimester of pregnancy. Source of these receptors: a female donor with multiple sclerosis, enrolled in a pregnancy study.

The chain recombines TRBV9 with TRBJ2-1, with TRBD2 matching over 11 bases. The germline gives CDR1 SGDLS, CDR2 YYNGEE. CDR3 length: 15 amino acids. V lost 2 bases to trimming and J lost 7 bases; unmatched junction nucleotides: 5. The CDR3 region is CASSVRSGRANEQFF. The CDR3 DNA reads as TGTGCCAGCAGCGTTCGTAGCGGGAGGGCGAATGAGCAGTTCTTC.

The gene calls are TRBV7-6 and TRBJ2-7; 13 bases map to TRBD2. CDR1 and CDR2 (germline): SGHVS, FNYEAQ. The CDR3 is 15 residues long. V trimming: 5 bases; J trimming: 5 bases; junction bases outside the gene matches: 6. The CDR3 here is CASSQLAGGPHEQYF. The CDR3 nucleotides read TGTGCCAGCAGCCAACTAGCGGGGGGGCCGCACGAGCAGTACTTC.

CDR3 DNA: TGTGCCAGTAGTATAAGGCCGGCTAGCGGGAGAGGGGAGACCCAGTACTTC. It codes for CASSIRPASGRGETQYF. The chain combines TRBV19 with TRBJ2-5, with 10 bases lining up with TRBD2. V lost 2 bases to trimming and J lost 5 bases; unmatched junction nucleotides: 11. Germline V gene sequence: CDR1 LNHDA, CDR2 SQIVND (reference sequence). This CDR3 comprises 17 residues.

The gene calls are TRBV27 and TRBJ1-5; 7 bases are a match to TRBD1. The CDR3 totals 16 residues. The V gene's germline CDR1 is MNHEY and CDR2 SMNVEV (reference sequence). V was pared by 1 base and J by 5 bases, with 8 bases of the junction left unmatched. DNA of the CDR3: TGTGCCAGCAGTTTATTCTCCGCAGGGGGAGATCAGCCCCAGCATTTT. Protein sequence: CASSLFSAGGDQPQHF.

The CDR3 loop is CASSSPWSGRGDTQYF. The CDR3 nucleotides read TGTGCCAGTAGCTCCCCCTGGAGCGGGAGGGGGGATACGCAGTATTTT. The chain couples TRBV19 to TRBJ2-3; 10 bases are shared with TRBD2. This CDR3 comprises 16 residues. Trimming cost V 6 bases and J 6 bases; bases outside gene matches: 12. CDR1 is LNHDA, CDR2 SQIVND, per germline (reference sequence).

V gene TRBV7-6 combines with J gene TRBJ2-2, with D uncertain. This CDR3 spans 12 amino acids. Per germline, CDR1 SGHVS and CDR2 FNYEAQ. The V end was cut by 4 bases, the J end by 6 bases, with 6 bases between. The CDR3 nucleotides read TGTGCCAGCAGCTCTCGGGCCGGGGAGCTGTTTTTT. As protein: CASSSRAGELFF.

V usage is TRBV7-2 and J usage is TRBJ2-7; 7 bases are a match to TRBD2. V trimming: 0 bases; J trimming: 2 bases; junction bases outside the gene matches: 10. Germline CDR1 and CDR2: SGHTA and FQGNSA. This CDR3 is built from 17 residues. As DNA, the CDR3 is TGTGCCAGCAGCTTAGCACCTAGCGGAGTCCCGGCCTACGAGCAGTACTTC. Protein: CASSLAPSGVPAYEQYF.

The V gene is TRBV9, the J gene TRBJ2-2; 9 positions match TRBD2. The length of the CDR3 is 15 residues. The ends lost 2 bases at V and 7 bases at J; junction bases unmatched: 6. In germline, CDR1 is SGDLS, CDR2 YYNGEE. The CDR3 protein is CASSVHSGSGGELFF. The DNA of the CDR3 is TGTGCCAGCAGCGTCCATAGCGGGAGCGGCGGGGAGCTGTTTTTT.

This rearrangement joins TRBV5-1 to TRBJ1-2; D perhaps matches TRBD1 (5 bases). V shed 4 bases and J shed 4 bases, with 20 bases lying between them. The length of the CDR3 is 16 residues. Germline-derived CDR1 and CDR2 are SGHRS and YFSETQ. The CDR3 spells CASSQGPAGASYGYTF. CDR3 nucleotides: TGCGCCAGCAGCCAGGGACCAGCGGGAGCCAGCTATGGCTACACCTTC.

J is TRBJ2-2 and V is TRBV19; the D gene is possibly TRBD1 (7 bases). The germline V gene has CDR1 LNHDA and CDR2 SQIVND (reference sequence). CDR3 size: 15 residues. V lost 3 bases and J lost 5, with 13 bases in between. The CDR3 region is CASSIQGGRTGELFF. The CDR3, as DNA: TGTGCCAGTAGTATTCAGGGGGGCCGTACCGGGGAGCTGTTTTTT.

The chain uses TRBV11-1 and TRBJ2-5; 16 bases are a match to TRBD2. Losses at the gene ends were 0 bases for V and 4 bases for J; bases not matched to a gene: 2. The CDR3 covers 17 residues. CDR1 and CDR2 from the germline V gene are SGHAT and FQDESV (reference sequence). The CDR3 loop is CASSLAGLAGGLETQYF. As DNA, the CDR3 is TGTGCCAGCAGCTTAGCGGGACTAGCGGGGGGGCTAGAGACCCAGTACTTC. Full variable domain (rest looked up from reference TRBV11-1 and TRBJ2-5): EAEVAQSPRYKITEKSQAVAFWCDPISGHATLYWYRQILGQGPELLVQFQDESVVDDSQLPKDRFSAERLKGVDSTLKIQPAELGDSAMYLCASSLAGLAGGLETQYFGPGTRLLVL.

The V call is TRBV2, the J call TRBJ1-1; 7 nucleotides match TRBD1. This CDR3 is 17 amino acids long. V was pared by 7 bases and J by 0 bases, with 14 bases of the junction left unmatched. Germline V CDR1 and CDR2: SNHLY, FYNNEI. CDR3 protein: CASTTQGVVAMNTEAFF. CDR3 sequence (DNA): TGTGCCAGCACCACCCAGGGGGTCGTCGCCATGAACACTGAAGCTTTCTTT.

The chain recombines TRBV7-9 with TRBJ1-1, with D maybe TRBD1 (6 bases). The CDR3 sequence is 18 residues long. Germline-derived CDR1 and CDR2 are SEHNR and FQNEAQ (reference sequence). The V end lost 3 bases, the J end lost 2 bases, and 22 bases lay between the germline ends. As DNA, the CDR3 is TGTGCCAGCAGCTTTGGCCAACGCTTAGGGACAACCAACACTGAAGCTTTCTTT. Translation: CASSFGQRLGTTNTEAFF. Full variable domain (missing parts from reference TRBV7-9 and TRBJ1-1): DTGVSQNPRHKITKRGQNVTFRCDPISEHNRLYWYRQTLGQGPEFLTYFQNEAQLEKSRLLSDRFSAERPKGSFSTLEIQRTEQGDSAMYLCASSFGQRLGTTNTEAFFGQGTRLTVV.

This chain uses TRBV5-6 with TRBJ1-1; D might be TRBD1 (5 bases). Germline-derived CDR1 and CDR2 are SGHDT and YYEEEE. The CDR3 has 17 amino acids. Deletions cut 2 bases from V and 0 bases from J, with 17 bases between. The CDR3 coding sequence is TGTGCCAGCAGCTTAGGAGACAGATTACACATGAACACTGAAGCTTTCTTT. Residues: CASSLGDRLHMNTEAFF.

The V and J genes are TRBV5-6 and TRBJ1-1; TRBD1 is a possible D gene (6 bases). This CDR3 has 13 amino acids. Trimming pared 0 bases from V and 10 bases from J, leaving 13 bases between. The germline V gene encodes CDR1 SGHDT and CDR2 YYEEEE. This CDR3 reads CASSLVRGRGAFF. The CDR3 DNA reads TGTGCCAGCAGCTTGGTGAGGGGCAGGGGAGCTTTCTTT.

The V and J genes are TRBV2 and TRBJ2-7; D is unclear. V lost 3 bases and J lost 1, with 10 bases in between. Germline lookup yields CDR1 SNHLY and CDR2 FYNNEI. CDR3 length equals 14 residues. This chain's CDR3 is CASSDRSSSYEQYF. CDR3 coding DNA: TGTGCCAGCAGTGACCGGTCCTCTTCCTACGAGCAGTACTTC.

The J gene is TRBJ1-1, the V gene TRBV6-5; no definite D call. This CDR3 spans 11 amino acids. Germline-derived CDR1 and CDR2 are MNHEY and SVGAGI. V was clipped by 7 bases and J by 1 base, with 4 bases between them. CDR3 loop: CASKRNTEAFF. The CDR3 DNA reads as TGTGCCAGCAAGCGGAACACTGAAGCTTTCTTT.